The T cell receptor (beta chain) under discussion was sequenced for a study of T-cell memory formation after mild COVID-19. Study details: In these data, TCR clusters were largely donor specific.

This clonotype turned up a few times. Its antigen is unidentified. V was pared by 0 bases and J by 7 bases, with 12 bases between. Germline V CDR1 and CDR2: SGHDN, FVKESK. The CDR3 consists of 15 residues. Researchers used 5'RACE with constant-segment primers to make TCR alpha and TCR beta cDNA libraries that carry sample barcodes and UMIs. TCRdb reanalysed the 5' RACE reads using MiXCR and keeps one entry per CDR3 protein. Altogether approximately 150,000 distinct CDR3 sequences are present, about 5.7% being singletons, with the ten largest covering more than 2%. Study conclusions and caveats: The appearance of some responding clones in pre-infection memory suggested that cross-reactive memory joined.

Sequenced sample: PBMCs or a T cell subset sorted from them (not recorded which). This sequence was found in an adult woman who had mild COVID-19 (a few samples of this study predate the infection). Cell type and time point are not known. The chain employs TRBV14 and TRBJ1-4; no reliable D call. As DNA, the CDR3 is TGTGCCAGCAGCCAAGAAGGCCATACGAGTGAAAAACTGTTTTTT. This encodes CASSQEGHTSEKLFF.